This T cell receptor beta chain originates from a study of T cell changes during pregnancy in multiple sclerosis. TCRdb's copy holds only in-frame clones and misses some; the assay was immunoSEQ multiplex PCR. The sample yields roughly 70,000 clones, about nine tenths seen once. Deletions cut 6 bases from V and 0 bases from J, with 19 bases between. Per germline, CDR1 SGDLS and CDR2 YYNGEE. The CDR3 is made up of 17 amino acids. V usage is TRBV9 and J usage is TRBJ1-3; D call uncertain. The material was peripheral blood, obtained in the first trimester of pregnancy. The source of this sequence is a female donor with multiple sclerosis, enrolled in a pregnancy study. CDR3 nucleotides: TGTGCCAGCACCAAAAGGGCGGGCCTCACCTCTGGAAACACCATATATTTT. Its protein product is CASTKRAGLTSGNTIYF.